This TCR beta chain originates from a study of blood T cell repertoires in COVID-19. The germline gives CDR1 MDHEN, CDR2 SYDVKM. This CDR3 has 16 residues. V dropped 6 bases and J dropped 8; count of bases not matched to a gene: 14. Produced via immunoSEQ multiplex PCR; TCRdb's table is partial and in-frame only. Among under 300,000 clones listed, roughly 86% were seen once. This TCR came from a man older than 75 with acute or convalescent COVID-19. The sequenced material came from peripheral blood. The rearrangement joins TRBV28 to TRBJ1-4; TRBD1 matches 8 bases. The CDR3 DNA reads as TGTGCCAGCAGGGCACCACCGGGACAGGCAGCCGAAAAACTGTTTTTT. Translating gives CASRAPPGQAAEKLFF.